A single sample is the source of the 15 T cell receptor beta chains below, sequenced in a study of CD8 T cells in Susac syndrome. RNA totalling roughly 0.5 to 1 ug underwent reverse transcription with random hexamers. TCRdb called the immunoSEQ multiplex PCR reads again in MiXCR, with one record for every CDR3 protein. Here the sample spans 90,000 to 150,000 distinct CDR3 sequences, 92% being singletons. The sample comprised CD8+ T cells from PBMCs. The receptors stem from a human donor in good health.

CDR3 nucleotides: TGTGCCAGCAGCTTAGTCGGGACAGTTAATGAAAAACTGTTTTTT. Translated, it gives CASSLVGTVNEKLFF. The rearrangement links TRBV7-8 to TRBJ1-4, with 7 bases identical to TRBD1. Germline V gives CDR1 SGHVS, CDR2 FQNEAQ. The trim removed 1 base at V and 4 bases at J, leaving 3 bases unmatched. The CDR3 has 15 residues.

The V call is TRBV6-5, the J call TRBJ2-1, with 8 bases lining up with TRBD2. This CDR3 has 15 amino acids. CDR1 is MNHEY, CDR2 SVGAGI, per germline. V lost 7 bases, J lost 0 bases, and 5 bases stayed unmatched. CDR3 DNA sequence: TGTGCCAGCACCGTCGGGGGGGTCTCCTACAATGAGCAGTTCTTC. It translates to CASTVGGVSYNEQFF.

The chain has TRBV7-3 and TRBJ1-6; possibly TRBD1 for D (5 bases). V was trimmed by 6 bases and J by 4 bases, leaving 7 bases between them. Germline CDR1 reads SGHTA; CDR2 reads FQGTGA. CDR3 length: 13 residues. CDR3 region: CASRQDYNSPLHF. CDR3 DNA: TGTGCCAGCAGACAGGATTATAATTCACCCCTCCACTTT.

The J gene is TRBJ2-4, the V gene TRBV12-5; D gene uncertain. Germline CDR1 and CDR2: LGHNT and FRNRAP. V lost 3 bases and J 0 bases, leaving 9 bases between the germline ends. The CDR3 length is 15 residues. CDR3 sequence (DNA): TGTGCTAGTGGTTTAAAGATACTAGCCAAAAACATTCAGTACTTC. Its translation: CASGLKILAKNIQYF.

V is TRBV7-9 and J is TRBJ2-1; 11 nucleotides agree with TRBD2. Germline V CDR1 and CDR2: SEHNR, FQNEAQ (reference sequence). The V gene end was trimmed by 5 bases and the J gene end by 5 bases; junction bases not matched to a gene: 5. The CDR3 sequence is 15 residues long. CDR3 in DNA: TGTGCCAGCAGCCCTAGCGGGAGGCCACACAATGAGCAGTTCTTC. Its translation is CASSPSGRPHNEQFF.

V usage is TRBV25-1 and J usage is TRBJ2-5; TRBD2 aligns across 8 bases. CDR3 length: 17 residues. CDR1 and CDR2 (germline): MGHDK, SYGVNS. The V and J ends lost 1 base and 3 bases, in that order; junction bases with no gene match: 10. The CDR3 DNA reads TGTGCCAGCAGTGAATCCAGTACTAGCGGAGTAGAAGAGACCCAGTACTTC. Amino acids: CASSESSTSGVEETQYF.

The chain links TRBV5-1 to TRBJ1-2; no clear D. CDR3 size: 14 residues. Germline assignment: CDR1 SGHRS and CDR2 YFSETQ. Trimming removed 0 bases from V and 5 bases from J, with 11 bases in between. This CDR3 reads CASSLEGQLYGYTF. The CDR3 DNA follows: TGCGCCAGCAGCTTGGAAGGGCAGCTTTATGGCTACACCTTC.

The chain recombines TRBV7-9 with TRBJ1-2; tentative D call: TRBD1 (5 bases). Germline V gene lookup returns CDR1 SEHNR and CDR2 FQNEAQ (reference sequence). With 4 bases removed from V and 1 base from J, the gap between germline ends came to 16 bases. The CDR3 extends over 16 amino acids. The CDR3 loop is CASSYPVGTVNYGYTF. For the CDR3, the DNA is TGTGCCAGCAGCTACCCGGTGGGGACGGTTAACTATGGCTACACCTTC.

This clonotype was counted between two and nine times. This chain uses TRBV7-9 with TRBJ1-1; D ambiguous. V was cut by 1 base and J by 7 bases, with 13 bases left in between. Looked up from germline, CDR1 is SEHNR and CDR2 is FQNEAQ (reference sequence). CDR3 length equals 14 residues. CDR3 sequence: CASSLGYGDLEAFF. The CDR3 nucleotides are TGTGCCAGCAGCTTAGGTTACGGGGATCTTGAAGCTTTCTTT. Combining the CDR3 with reference TRBV7-9 and TRBJ1-1 gives the whole variable domain DTGVSQNPRHKITKRGQNVTFRCDPISEHNRLYWYRQTLGQGPEFLTYFQNEAQLEKSRLLSDRFSAERPKGSFSTLEIQRTEQGDSAMYLCASSLGYGDLEAFFGQGTRLTVV.

This rearrangement joins TRBV7-2 to TRBJ2-7; D remains unclear. The CDR3 runs 12 residues. Trimming took off 2 bases at V and 2 bases at J, with 4 bases between the two ends. CDR1 is SGHTA, CDR2 FQGNSA, per germline. The CDR3 sequence is CASSLLPYEQYF. The DNA for the CDR3 is TGTGCCAGCAGCTTACTTCCCTACGAGCAGTACTTC.

The V and J genes are TRBV6-6 and TRBJ2-3; D is unresolved. The CDR3 is made up of 15 amino acids. V lost 3 bases and J lost 0, with 10 bases in between. Germline V gene sequence: CDR1 MNHNY, CDR2 SVGAGI (reference sequence). CDR3 region: CASSYGVTSTDTQYF. The CDR3 DNA reads TGTGCCAGCAGTTATGGGGTGACTAGCACAGATACGCAGTATTTT.

The chain joins TRBV18 to TRBJ2-7; D is perhaps TRBD1 (7 bases). Trimming stripped 6 bases from V and 7 bases from J, with 16 bases between. Germline V lookup: CDR1 KGHSH, CDR2 LQKENI. This CDR3 is 13 amino acids long. The CDR3 nucleotides read TGTGCCAGCTCCCTAGACAGGGCGGGGGAGCAGTACTTC. Residues: CASSLDRAGEQYF.

V and J are TRBV12-3 or TRBV12-4 and TRBJ2-2; D is ambiguous. The CDR3 runs 14 residues. V was trimmed by 3 bases and J by 3 bases, leaving 8 bases between them. CDR3 coding DNA: TGTGCCAGCAGTTTGGGAATATACACCGGGGAGCTGTTTTTT. This encodes CASSLGIYTGELFF.

V usage is TRBV20-1 and J usage is TRBJ2-5; D gene uncertain. This CDR3 contains 9 residues. CDR1 and CDR2 (germline): DFQATT, SNEGSKA (reference sequence). Trimming stripped 6 bases from V and 5 bases from J, with 4 bases between. This CDR3 reads CSAGETQYF. Here the CDR3 DNA reads TGCAGTGCCGGGGAGACCCAGTACTTC.

The gene calls are TRBV4-2 and TRBJ2-3, with a tentative D call TRBD1 (7 bases). Germline CDR1 is LGHNA and CDR2 is YNFKEQ. The CDR3 loop spans 19 amino acids. With 1 base removed from V and 2 bases from J, the gap between germline ends came to 22 bases. CDR3 nucleotide sequence: TGTGCCAGCAGCCAAGTTCTTCGACAGGGCGGGGTCGACACAGATACGCAGTATTTT. It specifies CASSQVLRQGGVDTDTQYF.